What follows are 30 T cell receptor beta chains derived from one specimen sequenced in a study of T cells in tuberculosis. Repertoires were generated with immunoSEQ multiplex PCR, while TCRdb's copy carries only in-frame clones and drops some. The sample consists of about 40,000 clones, around 94% of them appearing once. As for time point: new active TB diagnosis, blood taken before or within 7 days of starting treatment. Material: PBMCs, obtained at tuberculosis diagnosis. All receptors come from an adult with tuberculosis.

There are a few counts of this clone. The V call is TRBV5-1, the J call TRBJ2-2; 7 positions agree with TRBD1. Per the germline V gene, CDR1 is SGHRS and CDR2 is YFSETQ. V lost 0 bases to trimming and J lost 4 bases; unmatched junction nucleotides: 3. CDR3 length: 15 residues. CDR3 loop: CASSLGTGTTGELFF. The DNA of the CDR3 is TGCGCCAGCAGCTTGGGGACAGGTACCACCGGGGAGCTGTTTTTT. Together with reference TRBV5-1 and TRBJ2-2, the CDR3 gives the full variable domain: KAGVTQTPRYLIKTRGQQVTLSCSPISGHRSVSWYQQTPGQGLQFLFEYFSETQRNKGNFPGRFSGRQFSNSRSEMNVSTLELGDSALYLCASSLGTGTTGELFFGEGSRLTVL.

The chain has TRBV7-9 and TRBJ1-3, with a possible D match to TRBD1 (6 bases). The CDR3 runs to 14 residues. Trimming removed 8 bases at V and 0 bases at J, with 11 bases between. CDR1 and CDR2 from the germline V gene are SEHNR and FQNEAQ (reference sequence). CDR3: CASHRAGSGNTIYF. DNA of the CDR3: TGTGCCAGCCACAGGGCCGGCTCTGGAAACACCATATATTTT.

The chain employs TRBV30 and TRBJ1-6, with D perhaps matching TRBD1 (6 bases). V was clipped by 3 bases and J by 9 bases, with 18 bases between them. This CDR3 has 15 amino acids. Germline V gene data show CDR1 as GTSNPN and CDR2 as SVGIG (reference sequence). Here the CDR3 DNA reads TGTGCCTGGAGGCCCAACAGGGAAATCTTTTCACCCCTCCACTTT. It yields the protein CAWRPNREIFSPLHF.

The V gene is TRBV15, the J gene TRBJ1-6; D is possibly TRBD1 (6 bases). This CDR3 is built from 16 residues. Trimming pared 0 bases from V and 13 bases from J, leaving 19 bases between. Germline lookup yields CDR1 LNHNV and CDR2 YYDKDF (reference sequence). The CDR3 loop is CATSRDRDTGVSPLHF. The CDR3 nucleotides are TGTGCCACCAGCAGAGATAGGGACACCGGCGTGTCCCCCCTCCACTTT.

This clone was picked up one time. V usage is TRBV19 and J usage is TRBJ1-2; maybe TRBD1 (6 bases). Germline loops: CDR1 LNHDA, CDR2 SQIVND (reference sequence). The V gene lost 5 bases and the J gene lost 7 bases, with 14 bases spanning the gap. CDR3 length: 13 residues. CDR3 protein: CASSLRGRFGYTF. The CDR3 region has the DNA TGTGCCAGTAGTCTCAGGGGAAGATTTGGCTACACCTTC.

The table lists this clone with a count of one. The chain carries TRBV27 and TRBJ2-3, with TRBD2 as a possible D gene (6 bases). The V and J ends lost 5 bases and 0 bases respectively, with 18 bases between them. The germline V gene encodes CDR1 MNHEY and CDR2 SMNVEV (reference sequence). CDR3 length: 17 residues. The CDR3 DNA follows: TGTGCCAGCAGTCCCCGGGACTTTATCACTAGCACAGATACGCAGTATTTT. Encoded protein: CASSPRDFITSTDTQYF.

V usage is TRBV4-3 and J usage is TRBJ2-1, with D maybe TRBD1 (6 bases). Looked up from germline, CDR1 is LGHNA and CDR2 is YSLEER. Trimming removed 0 bases at V and 6 bases at J, with 12 bases between. The CDR3 runs to 15 residues. Written as DNA, the CDR3 is TGCGCCAGCAGCCAAGATGGGGGCCTGGTCAATGAGCAGTTCTTC. Translation gives CASSQDGGLVNEQFF.

This clone was seen a handful of times. V is TRBV19 and J is TRBJ2-2; possibly TRBD2 for D (6 bases). The V end was cut by 10 bases, the J end by 2 bases, with 20 bases between. Looked up from germline, CDR1 is LNHDA and CDR2 is SQIVND (reference sequence). The CDR3 extends over 16 amino acids. The CDR3 spells CATGGVGVYNTGELFF. CDR3 nucleotide sequence: TGTGCCACGGGCGGGGTCGGGGTTTACAACACCGGGGAGCTGTTTTTT.

The chain has TRBV5-1 and TRBJ2-3; D is possibly TRBD2 (6 bases). Trimming left V 2 bases short and J 4 bases short, with 11 bases between. CDR3 size: 14 residues. Germline CDR1 reads SGHRS; CDR2 reads YFSETQ. CDR3 DNA sequence: TGCGCCAGCAGCTTCGGAGGGGAGGCAGATACGCAGTATTTT. Protein: CASSFGGEADTQYF.

This clone was counted only a few times. J is TRBJ1-2 and V is TRBV5-6, with TRBD1 identical over 7 bases. Germline values: CDR1 SGHDT, CDR2 YYEEEE. V lost 0 bases to trimming and J lost 4 bases; unmatched junction nucleotides: 9. The CDR3 is 16 residues long. CDR3 sequence reads: CASSLGRQGEIYGYTF. CDR3 coding DNA: TGTGCCAGCAGCTTGGGTCGTCAGGGGGAGATCTATGGCTACACCTTC.

This rearrangement joins TRBV27 to TRBJ1-6; 8 bases match TRBD1. This CDR3 has 16 residues. V was pared by 2 bases and J by 9 bases, with 9 bases of the junction left unmatched. The germline V gene encodes CDR1 MNHEY and CDR2 SMNVEV (reference sequence). CDR3 coding DNA: TGTGCCAGCAGTTTAGAGGCCGGGACAGGTAGTTCACCCCTCCACTTT. Protein product: CASSLEAGTGSSPLHF.

The V call is TRBV18, the J call TRBJ1-2; 7 positions match TRBD1. The CDR3 covers 14 residues. With 6 bases clipped from V and 6 bases from J, the junction kept 10 bases outside the gene matches. Germline CDR1 KGHSH, CDR2 LQKENI. CDR3 loop: CASSERRQGDGYTF. The CDR3 nucleotides are TGTGCCAGCTCGGAGAGGAGGCAGGGGGATGGCTACACCTTC. The full variable domain, its missing parts supplied by reference TRBV18 and TRBJ1-2, is NAGVMQNPRHLVRRRGQEARLRCSPMKGHSHVYWYRQLPEEGLKFMVYLQKENIIDESGMPKERFSAEFPKEGPSILRIQQVVRGDSAAYFCASSERRQGDGYTFGSGTRLTVV.

This clone showed up just once. The J gene is TRBJ1-3, the V gene TRBV9, with 7 nucleotides matching TRBD1. Germline CDR1 and CDR2: SGDLS and YYNGEE. CDR3 length: 16 residues. The V and J ends lost 3 bases and 4 bases, in that order; junction bases with no gene match: 10. The DNA of the CDR3 is TGTGCCAGCAGCGCAAGGGAAGGGGGCGCGGGAAACACCATATATTTT. Protein: CASSAREGGAGNTIYF.

The V gene is TRBV9, the J gene TRBJ2-3; possibly TRBD2 for D (5 bases). Per germline, CDR1 SGDLS and CDR2 YYNGEE. Trimming shortened V by 0 bases and J by 5 bases, and 16 bases separated the two germline ends. The CDR3 totals 16 residues. The chain's CDR3 is CASSVESGSVLDTQYF. CDR3 nucleotide sequence: TGTGCCAGCAGCGTAGAATCGGGGAGTGTGTTAGATACGCAGTATTTT.

Worth noting for this clone: The sample carries other DNA sequences with the same CDR3. The chain combines TRBV19 with TRBJ2-7, with 10 bases lining up with TRBD1. The junction had 5 bases not matched to a gene; V was cut back by 5 bases and J by 4 bases. Germline-derived CDR1 and CDR2 are LNHDA and SQIVND (reference sequence). This CDR3 has 14 amino acids. CDR3 sequence reads: CASSPGTGAYEQYF. The DNA for the CDR3 is TGTGCCAGTAGTCCCGGGACAGGGGCGTACGAGCAGTACTTC. Using reference TRBV19 and TRBJ2-7 for the parts outside the CDR3, the full variable domain is DGGITQSPKYLFRKEGQNVTLSCEQNLNHDAMYWYRQDPGQGLRLIYYSQIVNDFQKGDIAEGYSVSREKKESFPLTVTSAQKNPTAFYLCASSPGTGAYEQYFGPGTRLTVT.

J is TRBJ2-7 and V is TRBV5-5; unclear D gene. Trimming pared 0 bases from V and 3 bases from J, leaving 10 bases between. CDR1 is SGHKS and CDR2 is YYEKEE in the germline V gene (reference sequence). This CDR3 contains 14 residues. CDR3 sequence (DNA): TGTGCCAGCAGCTTGGTTACCGCGGACTACGAGCAGTACTTC. Its protein is CASSLVTADYEQYF.

The chain couples TRBV19 to TRBJ1-5, with D maybe TRBD1 (5 bases). V was cut by 5 bases and J by 7 bases, with 15 bases left in between. Looked up from germline, CDR1 is LNHDA and CDR2 is SQIVND (reference sequence). This CDR3 has 14 residues. CDR3 nucleotide sequence: TGTGCCAGTAGTTCCCCCGGGGGTGGCCAGCCCCAGCATTTT. Its protein is CASSSPGGGQPQHF.

The genes are TRBV9 and TRBJ2-3; D not certain. The CDR3 spans 14 residues. CDR1 is SGDLS, CDR2 YYNGEE, per germline. Trimming left V 0 bases short and J 1 base short, with 6 bases between. The CDR3 is CASSVAPGTDTQYF. In nucleotides, the CDR3 is TGTGCCAGCAGCGTAGCCCCAGGCACAGATACGCAGTATTTT.

The V call is TRBV19, the J call TRBJ1-5, with a weak D call TRBD1 (6 bases). The CDR3 is 16 amino acids. Germline V CDR1 and CDR2: LNHDA, SQIVND (reference sequence). V was trimmed by 4 bases and J by 4 bases, leaving 17 bases between them. CDR3 residues: CASSTHREQFNQPQHF. The CDR3 nucleotides are TGTGCCAGTAGTACTCACAGGGAGCAGTTTAATCAGCCCCAGCATTTT.

This rearrangement joins TRBV6-1 to TRBJ2-1; 9 bases fit TRBD1. V shed 2 bases and J 8 bases; nucleotides not matched to a gene: 10. Germline V gives CDR1 MNHNS, CDR2 SASEGT. The CDR3 is 16 amino acids. Here the CDR3 reads CASSETPGQGRDEQFF. Written as DNA, the CDR3 is TGTGCCAGCAGTGAAACCCCGGGACAGGGTAGGGATGAGCAGTTCTTC.

Notes on this clone: Lacking the conserved final phenylalanine or tryptophan, this CDR3 likely reflects a read error. The rearrangement uses TRBV5-6 and TRBJ1-6, with TRBD1 as a possible D gene (5 bases). Germline CDR1 and CDR2: SGHDT and YYEEEE. The CDR3 consists of 15 residues. The V end was cut by 3 bases, the J end by 6 bases, with 13 bases between. The DNA of the CDR3 is TGTGCCAGCAGCTGGGGGGGGTCAAGTAATTCACCCCTCCACCTT. Translating it yields CASSWGGSSNSPLHL.

V gene TRBV6-1 combines with J gene TRBJ1-2; 7 nucleotides agree with TRBD1. The CDR3 extends over 12 amino acids. Germline V gene sequence: CDR1 MNHNS, CDR2 SASEGT. Germline trimming cut 5 bases from V and 7 bases from J; bases unmatched to any gene: 4. This chain's CDR3 is CASSRGQFGYTF. The CDR3 DNA reads TGTGCCAGCAGTAGGGGACAGTTTGGCTACACCTTC.

The chain links TRBV5-1 to TRBJ2-2; TRBD1 is a possible D gene (5 bases). Germline V gene data show CDR1 as SGHRS and CDR2 as YFSETQ. The CDR3 sequence is 14 residues long. Trimming took 6 bases from V and 4 from J, leaving 13 bases between them. The CDR3 protein is CASNEQGSTGELFF. The DNA for the CDR3 is TGCGCCAGCAACGAGCAGGGTTCCACCGGGGAGCTGTTTTTT. Based on the CDR3 plus reference TRBV5-1 and TRBJ2-2, the full variable domain is KAGVTQTPRYLIKTRGQQVTLSCSPISGHRSVSWYQQTPGQGLQFLFEYFSETQRNKGNFPGRFSGRQFSNSRSEMNVSTLELGDSALYLCASNEQGSTGELFFGEGSRLTVL.

The CDR3 sequence: CASSLEGQGVNSPLHF. CDR3 bases: TGCGCCAGCAGCTTGGAGGGACAGGGAGTAAATTCACCCCTCCACTTT. The rearrangement uses TRBV5-1 and TRBJ1-6; TRBD1 matches at 9 bases. Germline CDR1 and CDR2: SGHRS and YFSETQ. The CDR3 spans 16 residues. The junction had 5 bases not matched to a gene; V was cut back by 0 bases and J by 7 bases.

The chain links TRBV6-1 to TRBJ1-1; possibly TRBD1 for D (5 bases). This CDR3 is built from 13 residues. The V end lost 4 bases, the J end lost 4 bases, and 10 bases lay between the germline ends. Germline V lookup: CDR1 MNHNS, CDR2 SASEGT. The CDR3: CASSVSGLTEAFF. The CDR3 bases are TGTGCCAGCAGTGTATCAGGGCTCACTGAAGCTTTCTTT.

V usage is TRBV4-3 and J usage is TRBJ1-4, with D perhaps TRBD1 (6 bases). The CDR3 covers 17 residues. Germline V gene lookup returns CDR1 LGHNA and CDR2 YSLEER. Trimming left V 3 bases short and J 2 bases short, with 16 bases between. DNA of the CDR3: TGCGCCAGCAGCCAGCTGAGGGGGGGGCGTACTAATGAAAAACTGTTTTTT. This sequence encodes CASSQLRGGRTNEKLFF.

This chain joins TRBV10-3 and TRBJ1-5; D is undetermined. V gave up 2 bases and J gave up 0 bases, with 8 bases separating them. The CDR3 runs to 15 residues. Germline V CDR1 and CDR2: ENHRY, SYGVKD. The CDR3 here is CAISETDYSNQPQHF. The CDR3 nucleotides read TGTGCCATCAGTGAGACAGATTATAGCAATCAGCCCCAGCATTTT.

The rearrangement joins TRBV5-1 to TRBJ1-2; TRBD1 aligns across 8 bases. The CDR3 runs 16 residues. The junction had 6 bases not matched to a gene; V was cut back by 2 bases and J by 0 bases. The germline CDR1 and CDR2 sequences are SGHRS and YFSETQ. The chain's CDR3 is CASSFVQGETNYGYTF. CDR3 DNA sequence: TGCGCCAGCAGCTTCGTACAGGGGGAAACTAACTATGGCTACACCTTC.

This clone was seen just once. The rearrangement links TRBV7-8 to TRBJ1-6; D remains ambiguous. The V and J ends lost 1 base and 0 bases respectively, with 10 bases between them. Germline CDR1 is SGHVS and CDR2 is FQNEAQ. The CDR3 consists of 17 residues. Written as DNA, the CDR3 is TGTGCCAGCAGCTTAGTCGGAGATGGCTCCTATAATTCACCCCTCCACTTT. It is translated as CASSLVGDGSYNSPLHF.

The genes are TRBV29-1 and TRBJ2-1, with 7 bases aligning to TRBD1. V lost 8 bases and J lost 4; bases outside the gene matches: 8. The germline V gene has CDR1 SQVTM and CDR2 ANQGSEA. This CDR3 comprises 13 residues. The CDR3 DNA is TGCAGCTTCCGGGACAGCCATTACAATGAGCAGTTCTTC. Protein product: CSFRDSHYNEQFF.